The T cell receptor (beta chain) described here comes from a study of glioma-infiltrating T cells (dated by TCRdb to the mid-2010s). Describing the broader study: TCR alpha- and beta-chain repertoires were sequenced from glioma tissue, non-neoplastic brain tissue and matched peripheral blood mononuclear cells. To measure how far tissue and blood T-cell populations diverged, each tissue-infiltrating repertoire was compared against the peripheral blood repertoire of the same patient. The paired cohort was made up of three low-grade glioma patients, eight or nine primary glioblastoma patients and three non-glioma patients who contributed non-neoplastic brain tissue.

The CDR3 goes from the cysteine to the phenylalanine over 14 residues. CDR3 DNA only is kept here, 42 bases in frame from base 1. Sequences LGHNA (CDR1) and YNFKEQ (CDR2) are obtained from the germline V gene. The iRepertoire nested amplicon-rescue multiplex PCR (arm-PCR) platform was used to amplify TCR alpha and beta CDR3 regions from RNA. One-step reverse transcription and amplification used roughly 100-400 ng of tissue mRNA or PBMC total RNA as input. Following bead purification, Illumina adapters were added through a secondary multiplex PCR, and the libraries were then gel-purified between 200 and 400 bp. Libraries carried internal 6-nucleotide barcodes used for demultiplexing. Libraries were sequenced on an Illumina MiSeq with 2x220 or 2x250 nucleotide paired-end reads. Per the original workflow: Paired reads were merged using FLASH 1.2.11 and were aligned to the GRCh37 human genome using BWA-MEM, after which TRA and TRB reads were extracted. V and J assignment used an IMGT-derived reference of cassette sequences and CDR3 motifs that included pseudogenes. Reads were translated in three frames, and productive CDR3s were defined as those with a C...FGXG motif and no stop codons. Unique combinations of V-J cassette pair and CDR3 amino acid sequence were defined as clonotypes. Reads were filtered by Hamming distance, with the threshold set by the sequence error rate of each sample in mapped regions. TCRdb's own reprocessing of the public reads used fastp at Q25 and MiXCR and kept productive beta chains. Records with the same CDR3 protein are collapsed into one entry carrying the most frequent genes and DNA. TCRdb's processing, not the authors', yielded these V and J calls. Present in this sample are tens of thousands of distinct CDR3 sequences, approximately 22% of which were seen just once. The ten largest clones add up to more than 6.5% of the sample.

The full study reports these points: Group comparisons were based on small numbers of patients: three non-neoplastic, three low-grade glioma and several glioblastoma patients. VJ-independent divergence between tissue and blood was lower than expected in non-neoplastic patients but higher than expected in all gliomas, particularly low-grade gliomas. Very few CDR3 sequences were found to be shared between tissue and blood, and this scarcity was attributed to high CDR3 diversity and limited sampling.

Worth noting for this clonotype: Its antigen target is currently unknown. A much bigger clone sits one base away, suggesting this may be a read error.

The V gene is TRBV4-2 and the J gene is TRBJ2-3; the D gene identity is not certain. The sequencing sample was made of glioma tissue, nonneoplastic brain tissue, or PBMCs (not recorded which). The TCR comes from a human donor with low-grade glioma or glioblastoma, undergoing nonglioma brain surgery, or in good health (not recorded which). CDR3 region: CASCQHHDTDTQYF. The nucleotides read TGTGCCAGCTGCCAGCATCACGACACAGATACGCAGTATTTT.